The rows below give T cell receptor beta chains drawn from one sample of a study of T cells after yellow fever vaccination. TCRdb re-analysed the 5' RACE reads in MiXCR, keeping a single row per CDR3 protein. The profile covers around 260,000 distinct CDR3 sequences, with roughly 4.8% appearing a single time and roughly 3.4% taken by the ten largest. Sequenced here: CD4+ T cells sorted from PBMCs, sampled on the day of the yellow fever booster vaccination. The source is a man aged 18 to 29 who received the YFV17D yellow fever vaccine. The CDR3 runs from the conserved cysteine through the conserved F or W. A D gene is named only where the DNA matches it firmly. Clone size is given for some rows only: seen once, a few or many times, or a class if the clone is expanded.

TGTGCCAGCAGCAAACGGGGGCTCACAGATACGCAGTATTTT | CASSKRGLTDTQYF | TRBJ2-3 | many | NA | TRBV5-6
TGTGCCAGCAGTAAACAGGGGCCAAAACCTAACGAGCAGTACTTC | CASSKQGPKPNEQYF | TRBJ2-7 | few | TRBD1 | TRBV6-5
TGTGCCAGCAGTCCCCGGACAGGGTATGAAAAACTGTTTTTT | CASSPRTGYEKLFF | TRBJ1-4 | many | TRBD1 | TRBV12-3/TRBV12-4
TGCAGTGCTTACGACAGGCACACTGAAGCTTTCTTT | CSAYDRHTEAFF | TRBJ1-1 | many | NA | TRBV20-1
TGTGCCAGCAGTAGCCAGGGGGCCAACACCGGGGAGCTGTTTTTT | CASSSQGANTGELFF | TRBJ2-2 | many | TRBD1 | TRBV6-4
TGTGCCAGCAGCTTTTTCTCTCCCGACGAGCAGTTCTTC | CASSFFSPDEQFF | TRBJ2-1 | few | NA | TRBV5-4
TGTGCCAGCAGTTTACGAGCCGATGACTACAATGAGCAGTTCTTC | CASSLRADDYNEQFF | TRBJ2-1 | NA | NA | TRBV12-3/TRBV12-4
TGCGCCAGCAGCTTGGAGAACACCCTTACAGATACGCAGTATTTT | CASSLENTLTDTQYF | TRBJ2-3 | NA | NA | TRBV5-1
TGTGCCAGCAGCTTGGGCTTAGCGAAGAACAATGAGCAGTTCTTC | CASSLGLAKNNEQFF | TRBJ2-1 | NA | NA | TRBV5-4
TGTGCCAGCAGTTTCTTCGTTGACACTGAAGCTTTCTTT | CASSFFVDTEAFF | TRBJ1-1 | NA | NA | TRBV12-3/TRBV12-4
TGTGCCAGCAGCCGCTGGGGGGAGACTGAAGCTTTCTTT | CASSRWGETEAFF | TRBJ1-1 | few | NA | TRBV7-3
TGTGCCAGCAGCTTAGAACAGGGAAGAGTCACCGGGGAGCTGTTTTTT | CASSLEQGRVTGELFF | TRBJ2-2 | many | NA | TRBV7-9
TGTGCCAGCAGTGCGAGTTTCGCAGACTATGGCTACACCTTC | CASSASFADYGYTF | TRBJ1-2 | few | NA | TRBV12-3/TRBV12-4
TGTGCCAGCAGGTCTGACAGGGGGTTCACTGAAGCTTTCTTT | CASRSDRGFTEAFF | TRBJ1-1 | NA | TRBD1 | TRBV25-1
TGTGCCAGCAGCCGTCCAGGGGGAACAGATACGCAGTATTTT | CASSRPGGTDTQYF | TRBJ2-3 | NA | TRBD1 | TRBV7-2
TGTGCCACCAGTGATTTTTCCGGGGAGCAGTACTTC | CATSDFSGEQYF | TRBJ2-7 | NA | NA | TRBV24-1
TGTGCCAGCAGCCAGCCACGAGGGGTTTCGGGGGCGCGGAATCAGCCCCAGCATTTT | CASSQPRGVSGARNQPQHF | TRBJ1-5 | many | NA | TRBV4-2
TGTGCCAGCAGCCGCCGGGAGAATCAGCCCCAGCATTTT | CASSRRENQPQHF | TRBJ1-5 | many | NA | TRBV12-3/TRBV12-4
TGTGCCAGCAGATGGGACAGCAAGAATCCCAAAGAGACCCAGTACTTC | CASRWDSKNPKETQYF | TRBJ2-5 | many | TRBD1 | TRBV6-6
TGCAGCGCATCGGACCCCCGAGCAGCCCAGTACTTC | CSASDPRAAQYF | TRBJ2-5 | many | NA | TRBV29-1
TGTGCCAGCAGTCGCCTCGGCGGGGGCGGTCAGCCCCAGCATTTT | CASSRLGGGGQPQHF | TRBJ1-5 | few | NA | TRBV12-3/TRBV12-4
TGCGCCAGCAGCTTGCAGGGGTTTGGGGCGGACATTCAGTACTTC | CASSLQGFGADIQYF | TRBJ2-4 | few | NA | TRBV5-1